This T cell receptor beta chain was observed in a study of a mutant IDH1 vaccine in newly diagnosed glioma. A word on this clone: The antigen is undetermined.

Data came from immunoSEQ multiplex PCR; TCRdb stores just in-frame clones and leaves some out. The sample contains 60,000 to 65,000 clones, 80% to 85% of which appear only once. The time point was: week 35, safety follow-up. A 20-mer mutant IDH1 peptide at 300 ug was injected subcutaneously with topical imiquimod. New WHO grade 3 or 4 IDH1-mutant, ATRX-lost astrocytomas were present in all donors. Trimming took off 1 base at V and 2 bases at J, with 11 bases between the two ends. This CDR3 region has 16 residues. Germline V CDR1 and CDR2: KGHSH, LQKENI. The gene calls are TRBV18 and TRBJ2-2, with D tentatively TRBD1 or TRBD2 (5 bases each). This sequence originates from a man aged 25 to 40 with glioma. This specimen was PBMCs, taken from a glioma patient whose treatment included an IDH1 peptide vaccine. The CDR3 here is CASSPRRQGNTGELFF. The CDR3 nucleotides read TGTGCCAGCTCACCACGGAGGCAGGGCAACACCGGGGAGCTGTTTTTT.